This T cell receptor (beta chain) derives from a study of T cell repertoires in cytomegalovirus infection. The germline CDR1 and CDR2 sequences are SEHNR and FQNEAQ (reference sequence). This CDR3 comprises 14 residues. V was clipped by 5 bases and J by 7 bases, with 17 bases between them. TCRdb itself ran the reads through MiXCR, one entry per CDR3 protein. The sample has just under 500,000 distinct CDR3 sequences, about 33% seen once. This clonotype was counted at least ten times. Its specificity is not known. The sample was cultured PBMCs, taken from culture after CMV antigen stimulation. The receptor's source is a human donor in good health (CMV status not recorded). Some clones in this sample may be carry-over from other donors' samples. This chain connects TRBV7-9 to TRBJ1-2, with D perhaps matching TRBD1 (6 bases). The CDR3 protein is CASSHQGQSVGYTF. CDR3 bases: TGTGCCAGCAGCCACCAGGGGCAATCGGTTGGCTACACCTTC.